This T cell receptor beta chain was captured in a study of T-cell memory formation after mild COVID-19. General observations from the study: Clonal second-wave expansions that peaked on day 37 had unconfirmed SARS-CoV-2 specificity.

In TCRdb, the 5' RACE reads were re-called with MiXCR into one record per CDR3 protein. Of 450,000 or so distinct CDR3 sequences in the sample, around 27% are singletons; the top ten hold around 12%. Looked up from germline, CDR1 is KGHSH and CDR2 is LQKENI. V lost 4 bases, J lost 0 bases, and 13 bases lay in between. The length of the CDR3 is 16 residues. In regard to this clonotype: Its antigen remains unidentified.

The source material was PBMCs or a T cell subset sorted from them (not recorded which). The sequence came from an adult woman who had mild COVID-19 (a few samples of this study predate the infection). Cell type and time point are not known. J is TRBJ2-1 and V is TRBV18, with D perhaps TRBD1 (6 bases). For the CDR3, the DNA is TGTGCCAGCTCACTCTCACAGGGCCGCTCCTACAATGAGCAGTTCTTC. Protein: CASSLSQGRSYNEQFF.